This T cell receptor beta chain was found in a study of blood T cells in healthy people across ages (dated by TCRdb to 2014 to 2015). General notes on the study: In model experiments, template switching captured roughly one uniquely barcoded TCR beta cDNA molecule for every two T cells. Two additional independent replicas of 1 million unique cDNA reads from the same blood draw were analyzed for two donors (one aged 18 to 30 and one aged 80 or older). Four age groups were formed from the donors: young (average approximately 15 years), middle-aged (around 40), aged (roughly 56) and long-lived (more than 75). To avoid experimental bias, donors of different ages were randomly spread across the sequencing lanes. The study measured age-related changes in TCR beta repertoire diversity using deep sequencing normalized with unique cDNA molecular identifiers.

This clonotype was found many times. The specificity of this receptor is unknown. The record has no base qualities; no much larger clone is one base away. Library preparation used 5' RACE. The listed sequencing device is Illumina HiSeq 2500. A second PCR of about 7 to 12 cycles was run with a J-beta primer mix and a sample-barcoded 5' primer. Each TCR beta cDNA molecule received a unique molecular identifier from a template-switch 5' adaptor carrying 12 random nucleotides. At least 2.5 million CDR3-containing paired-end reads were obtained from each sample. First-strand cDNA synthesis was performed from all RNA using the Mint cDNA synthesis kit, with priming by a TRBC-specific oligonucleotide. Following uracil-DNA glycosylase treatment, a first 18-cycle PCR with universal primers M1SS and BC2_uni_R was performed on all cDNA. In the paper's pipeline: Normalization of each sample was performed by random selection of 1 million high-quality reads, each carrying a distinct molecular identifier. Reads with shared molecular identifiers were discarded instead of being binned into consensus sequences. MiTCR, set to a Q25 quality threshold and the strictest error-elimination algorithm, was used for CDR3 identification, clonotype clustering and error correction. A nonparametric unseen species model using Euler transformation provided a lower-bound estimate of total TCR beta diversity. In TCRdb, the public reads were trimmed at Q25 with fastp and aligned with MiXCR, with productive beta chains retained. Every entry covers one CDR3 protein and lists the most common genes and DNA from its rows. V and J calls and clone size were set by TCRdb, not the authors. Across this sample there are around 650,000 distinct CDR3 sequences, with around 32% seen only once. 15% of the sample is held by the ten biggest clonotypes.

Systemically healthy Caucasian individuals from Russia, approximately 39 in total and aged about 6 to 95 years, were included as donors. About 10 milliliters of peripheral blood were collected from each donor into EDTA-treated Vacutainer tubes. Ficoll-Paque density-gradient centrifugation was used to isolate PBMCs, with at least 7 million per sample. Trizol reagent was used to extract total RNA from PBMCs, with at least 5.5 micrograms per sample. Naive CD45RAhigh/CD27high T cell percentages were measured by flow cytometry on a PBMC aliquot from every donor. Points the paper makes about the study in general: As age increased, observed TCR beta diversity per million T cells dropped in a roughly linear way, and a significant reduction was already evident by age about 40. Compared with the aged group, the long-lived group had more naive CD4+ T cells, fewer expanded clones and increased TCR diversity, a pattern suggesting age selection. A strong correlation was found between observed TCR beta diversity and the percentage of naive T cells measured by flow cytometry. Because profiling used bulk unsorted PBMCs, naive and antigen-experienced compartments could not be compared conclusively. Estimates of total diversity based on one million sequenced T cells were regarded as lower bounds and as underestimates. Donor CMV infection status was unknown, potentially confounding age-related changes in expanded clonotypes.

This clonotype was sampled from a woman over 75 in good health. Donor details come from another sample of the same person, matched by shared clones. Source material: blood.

The CDR3 reads CASSLQGARTDTQYF. At the DNA level, the sequence is TGTGCCAGCAGTTTGCAGGGGGCAAGGACAGATACGCAGTATTTT. This chain is built from TRBV12-3 or TRBV12-4 and TRBJ2-3; the junction holds 8 bases that match TRBD1. Trimming takes 3 bases off V and 3 bases off J; junction bases not matched to a gene: 5. The CDR3 covers 15 residues, taking in both the cysteine and the phenylalanine. Just CDR3 DNA is preserved here, 45 bases in frame from base 1.